This TCR beta chain was identified in a study of T cells after yellow fever vaccination. In TCRdb, the 5' RACE reads were re-called with MiXCR into one record per CDR3 protein. The sample yields hundreds of thousands of distinct CDR3 sequences, about a fifth seen once. Trimming took 5 bases from V and 0 from J, leaving 8 bases between them. CDR3 length equals 13 residues. Germline CDR1 is MNHEY and CDR2 is SMNVEV (reference sequence). This clonotype was seen a handful of times. The sample in question was PBMCs, obtained 15 days after the yellow fever booster vaccination. This clonotype was sampled from a man aged 25 to 40 who received the YFV17D yellow fever vaccine. The chain has TRBV27 and TRBJ2-7; D is uncertain. The CDR3 loop is CASSTANSYEQYF. In DNA form, the CDR3 reads TGTGCCAGCAGTACTGCCAACTCCTACGAGCAGTACTTC.